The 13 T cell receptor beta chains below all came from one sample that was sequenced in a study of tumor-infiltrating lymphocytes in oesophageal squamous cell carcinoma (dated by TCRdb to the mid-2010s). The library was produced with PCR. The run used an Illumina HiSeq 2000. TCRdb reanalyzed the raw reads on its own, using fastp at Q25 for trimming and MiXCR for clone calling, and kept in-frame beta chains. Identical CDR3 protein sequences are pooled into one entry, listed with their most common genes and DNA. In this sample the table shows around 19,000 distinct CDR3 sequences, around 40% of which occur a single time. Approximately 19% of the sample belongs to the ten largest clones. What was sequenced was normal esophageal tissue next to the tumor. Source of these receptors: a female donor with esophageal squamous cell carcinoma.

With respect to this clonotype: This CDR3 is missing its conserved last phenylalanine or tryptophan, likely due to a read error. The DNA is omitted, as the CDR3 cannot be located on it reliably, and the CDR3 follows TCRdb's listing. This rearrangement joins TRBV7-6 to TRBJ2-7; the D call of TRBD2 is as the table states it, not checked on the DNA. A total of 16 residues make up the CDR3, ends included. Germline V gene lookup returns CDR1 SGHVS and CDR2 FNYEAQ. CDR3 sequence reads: CASSHRGRANEQFFGA.

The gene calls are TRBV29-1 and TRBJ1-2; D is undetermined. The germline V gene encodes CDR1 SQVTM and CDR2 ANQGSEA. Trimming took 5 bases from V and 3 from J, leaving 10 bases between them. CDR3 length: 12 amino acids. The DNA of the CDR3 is TGCAGCGTTCGCGAGGGTTACTATGGCTACACCTTC. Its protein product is CSVREGYYGYTF.

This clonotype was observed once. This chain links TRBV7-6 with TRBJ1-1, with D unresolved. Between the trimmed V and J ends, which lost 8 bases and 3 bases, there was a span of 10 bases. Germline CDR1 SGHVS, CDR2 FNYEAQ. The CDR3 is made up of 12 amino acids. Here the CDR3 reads CASGLGYTEAFF. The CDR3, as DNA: TGTGCCAGCGGGCTGGGGTACACTGAAGCTTTCTTT.

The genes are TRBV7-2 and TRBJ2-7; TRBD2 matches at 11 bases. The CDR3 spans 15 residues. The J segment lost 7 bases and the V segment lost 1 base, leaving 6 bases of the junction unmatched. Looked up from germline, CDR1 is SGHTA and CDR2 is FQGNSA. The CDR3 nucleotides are TGTGCCAGCAGCTTAGGGTCTAGCGGGAGGTGGGAGCAGTACTTC. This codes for CASSLGSSGRWEQYF. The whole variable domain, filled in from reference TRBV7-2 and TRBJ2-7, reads GAGVSQSPSNKVTEKGKDVELRCDPISGHTALYWYRQSLGQGLEFLIYFQGNSAPDKSGLPSDRFSAERTGGSVSTLTIQRTQQEDSAVYLCASSLGSSGRWEQYFGPGTRLTVT.

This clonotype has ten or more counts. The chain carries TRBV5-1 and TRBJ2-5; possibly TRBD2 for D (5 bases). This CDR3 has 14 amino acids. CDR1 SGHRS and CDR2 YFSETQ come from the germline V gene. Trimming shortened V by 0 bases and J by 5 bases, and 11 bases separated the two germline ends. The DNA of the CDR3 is TGCGCCAGCAGCTTGGCCGCCGGGATCGAGACCCAGTACTTC. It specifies CASSLAAGIETQYF.

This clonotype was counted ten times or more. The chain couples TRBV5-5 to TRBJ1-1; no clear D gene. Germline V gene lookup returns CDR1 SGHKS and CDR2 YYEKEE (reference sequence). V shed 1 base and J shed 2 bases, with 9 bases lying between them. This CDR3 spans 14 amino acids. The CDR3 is CASSLTLFNTEAFF. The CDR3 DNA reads TGTGCCAGCAGCTTGACCCTTTTTAACACTGAAGCTTTCTTT.

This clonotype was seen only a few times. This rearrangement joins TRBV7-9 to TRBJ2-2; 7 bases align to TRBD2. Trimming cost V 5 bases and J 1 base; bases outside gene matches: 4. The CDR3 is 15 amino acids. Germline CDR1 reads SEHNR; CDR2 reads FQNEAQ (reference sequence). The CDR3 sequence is CASSRTGGNTGELFF. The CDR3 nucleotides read TGTGCCAGCAGCCGGACGGGAGGGAACACCGGGGAGCTGTTTTTT.

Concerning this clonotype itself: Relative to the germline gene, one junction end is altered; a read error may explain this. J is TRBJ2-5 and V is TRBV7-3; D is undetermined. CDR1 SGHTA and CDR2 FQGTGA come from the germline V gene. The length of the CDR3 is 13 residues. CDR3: CTSSLIRDGELFF. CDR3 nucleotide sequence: TGTACCAGCAGCTTAATCCGAGATGGTGAGCTGTTCTTC. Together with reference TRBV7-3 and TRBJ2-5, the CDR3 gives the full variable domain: GAGVSQTPSNKVTEKGKYVELRCDPISGHTALYWYRQSLGQGPEFLIYFQGTGAADDSGLPNDRFFAVRPEGSVSTLKIQRTERGDSAVYLCTSSLIRDGELFFGPGTRLLVL.

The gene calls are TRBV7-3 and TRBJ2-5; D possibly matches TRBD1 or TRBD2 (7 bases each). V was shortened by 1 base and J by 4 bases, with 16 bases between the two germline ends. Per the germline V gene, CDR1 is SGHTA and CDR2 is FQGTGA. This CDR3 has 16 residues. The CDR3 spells CASSLIGGGSGETQYF. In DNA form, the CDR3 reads TGTGCCAGCAGCTTAATAGGGGGCGGGAGTGGAGAGACCCAGTACTTC.

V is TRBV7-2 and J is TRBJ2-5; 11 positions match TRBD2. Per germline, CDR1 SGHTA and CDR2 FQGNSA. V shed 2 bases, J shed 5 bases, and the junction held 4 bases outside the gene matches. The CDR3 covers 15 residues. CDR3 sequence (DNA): TGTGCCAGCAGCTTATTGACTAGCGGGAAGGAGACCCAGTACTTC. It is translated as CASSLLTSGKETQYF.

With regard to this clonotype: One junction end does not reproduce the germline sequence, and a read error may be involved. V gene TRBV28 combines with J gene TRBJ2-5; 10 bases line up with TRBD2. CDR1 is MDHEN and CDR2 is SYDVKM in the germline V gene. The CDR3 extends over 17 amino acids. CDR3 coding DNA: TGTGCCAGCAGTTTAGGTCCTAGCGGGAGTGATAGAAATGAGCAGTACTTT. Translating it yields CASSLGPSGSDRNEQYF.

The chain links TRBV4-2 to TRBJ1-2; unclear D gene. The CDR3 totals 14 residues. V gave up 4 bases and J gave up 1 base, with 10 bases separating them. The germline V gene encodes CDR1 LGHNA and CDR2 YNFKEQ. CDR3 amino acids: CASSPDGFNYGYTF. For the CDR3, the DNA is TGTGCCAGCAGCCCCGACGGCTTTAACTATGGCTACACCTTC.

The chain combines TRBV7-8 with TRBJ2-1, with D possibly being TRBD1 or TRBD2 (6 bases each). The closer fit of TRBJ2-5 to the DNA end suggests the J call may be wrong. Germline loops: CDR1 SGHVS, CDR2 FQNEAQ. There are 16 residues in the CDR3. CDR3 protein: CASSLIGGRPQETQYF. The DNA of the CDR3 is TGTGCCAGCAGCTTAATCGGGGGCAGGCCCCAAGAGACCCAGTACTTC.